A single sample is the source of the 12 T cell receptor beta chains below, sequenced in a study of T cell responses to AZD1222 COVID-19 vaccine. Assay: immunoSEQ multiplex PCR; the TCRdb copy retains only in-frame clones and omits some. The repertoire holds around 130,000 clones, with about 91% as singletons. The specimen comprised peripheral blood, sampled on day 0 of AZD1222 vaccination. The receptors were gathered from an adult in good health.

The chain has TRBV7-8 and TRBJ2-3; tentative D call: TRBD1 (6 bases). The CDR3 contains 18 residues. Germline V gene data show CDR1 as SGHVS and CDR2 as FQNEAQ. The germline V and J ends were trimmed by 4 bases and 1 base, with 21 bases remaining between them. This CDR3 is CASSWSLITGIGTDTQYF. The CDR3 DNA is TGTGCCAGCAGCTGGTCTCTAATCACAGGGATTGGCACAGATACGCAGTATTTT. Combining the CDR3 with reference TRBV7-8 and TRBJ2-3 gives the whole variable domain GAGVSQSPRYKVAKRGQDVALRCDPISGHVSLFWYQQALGQGPEFLTYFQNEAQLDKSGLPSDRFFAERPEGSVSTLKIQRTQQEDSAVYLCASSWSLITGIGTDTQYFGPGTRLTVL.

The chain links TRBV28 to TRBJ1-6; D unclear. The V gene lost 5 bases and the J gene lost 0 bases, with 20 bases spanning the gap. Germline-derived CDR1 and CDR2 are MDHEN and SYDVKM. The CDR3 is 19 residues long. The CDR3 coding sequence is TGTGCCAGCAGTCTCCCTGTTAGAGGGAGTCCCTCCTATAATTCACCCCTCCACTTT. This gives the protein CASSLPVRGSPSYNSPLHF. Full variable domain (rest looked up from reference TRBV28 and TRBJ1-6): DVKVTQSSRYLVKRTGEKVFLECVQDMDHENMFWYRQDPGLGLRLIYFSYDVKMKEKGDIPEGYSVSREKKERFSLILESASTNQTSMYLCASSLPVRGSPSYNSPLHFGNGTRLTVT.

This rearrangement joins TRBV18 to TRBJ2-1; TRBD1 aligns across 10 bases. Germline lookup yields CDR1 KGHSH and CDR2 LQKENI. The CDR3 is 14 amino acids. J gave up 10 bases and V 5 bases, and 8 bases lay outside the gene matches. The CDR3 region has the DNA TGTGCCAGCTCAGCGGGACAGGGGACGGGAGAGCAGTTCTTC. This encodes CASSAGQGTGEQFF.

The rearrangement links TRBV5-4 to TRBJ1-3; D remains ambiguous. CDR1 and CDR2 from the germline V gene are SGHNT and YYREEE (reference sequence). Between the trimmed V and J ends, which lost 0 bases and 7 bases, there was a span of 8 bases. The CDR3 totals 13 residues. The CDR3 coding sequence is TGTGCCAGCAGCTTGGAACAACGGAACACCATATATTTT. Protein product: CASSLEQRNTIYF.

The chain uses TRBV7-6 and TRBJ1-1; possibly TRBD1 for D (6 bases). In germline, CDR1 is SGHVS, CDR2 FNYEAQ. CDR3 size: 15 residues. V was clipped by 5 bases and J by 3 bases, with 16 bases between them. CDR3 DNA sequence: TGTGCCAGCAGCCCGCGGGGGGGCAGGGACACTGAAGCTTTCTTT. Protein sequence: CASSPRGGRDTEAFF.

The chain recombines TRBV27 with TRBJ2-3; 15 bases are a match to TRBD2. The V gene's germline CDR1 is MNHEY and CDR2 SMNVEV (reference sequence). This CDR3 has 18 amino acids. The J segment lost 1 base and the V segment lost 6 bases, leaving 8 bases of the junction unmatched. The CDR3 nucleotides read TGTGCCAGCAGCTCCTCGGGACTAGCGGGAGGAGGCACAGATACGCAGTATTTT. This codes for CASSSSGLAGGGTDTQYF.

This clone was seen once. This chain links TRBV4-1 with TRBJ1-6; 10 bases align to TRBD1. Trimming took 3 bases from V and 9 from J; bases not matched to a gene: 5. Germline assignment: CDR1 MGHRA and CDR2 YSYEKL. The CDR3 is made up of 15 amino acids. CDR3: CASSQGQGPPSPLHF. DNA of the CDR3: TGCGCCAGCAGCCAGGGACAGGGGCCGCCTTCACCCCTCCACTTT.

This clone was observed once. The chain recombines TRBV11-2 with TRBJ1-3; D is unclear. The CDR3 length is 14 residues. V lost 1 base and J 0 bases, leaving 4 bases between the germline ends. Germline V lookup: CDR1 SGHAT, CDR2 FQNNGV. CDR3 residues: CASSLASSGNTIYF. The DNA for the CDR3 is TGTGCCAGCAGCTTAGCCAGCTCTGGAAACACCATATATTTT. Full variable domain (remainder filled in from reference TRBV11-2 and TRBJ1-3): EAGVAQSPRYKIIEKRQSVAFWCNPISGHATLYWYQQILGQGPKLLIQFQNNGVVDDSQLPKDRFSAERLKGVDSTLKIQPAKLEDSAVYLCASSLASSGNTIYFGEGSWLTVV.

This clone has more than one count but fewer than ten. The chain has TRBV6-4 and TRBJ1-2; no clear D gene. The CDR3 loop spans 13 amino acids. V was trimmed by 2 bases and J by 4 bases, leaving 8 bases between them. Germline CDR1 and CDR2: MRHNA and SNTAGT. Written as DNA, the CDR3 is TGTGCCAGCAGTGACGGGGAGGCCTATGGCTACACCTTC. Translated: CASSDGEAYGYTF.

This clone was found a few times. V usage is TRBV2 and J usage is TRBJ1-1, with TRBD1 as a possible D gene (6 bases). Trimming shortened V by 7 bases and J by 1 base, and 10 bases separated the two germline ends. Per the germline V gene, CDR1 is SNHLY and CDR2 is FYNNEI. CDR3 length equals 13 residues. The CDR3 DNA reads TGTGCCAGCACCCAGACAGGGAACACTGAAGCTTTCTTT. This sequence encodes CASTQTGNTEAFF. Filled out from reference TRBV2 and TRBJ1-1, the complete variable domain reads EPEVTQTPSHQVTQMGQEVILRCVPISNHLYFYWYRQILGQKVEFLVSFYNNEISEKSEIFDDQFSVERPDGSNFTLKIRSTKLEDSAMYFCASTQTGNTEAFFGQGTRLTVV.

This rearrangement joins TRBV19 to TRBJ1-2, with D tentatively TRBD1 (6 bases). The CDR3 spans 11 residues. Trimming removed 6 bases at V and 7 bases at J, with 9 bases between. The germline gives CDR1 LNHDA, CDR2 SQIVND (reference sequence). CDR3 coding DNA: TGTGCCAGTAGACAGGGAAGTGGCTACACCTTC. As protein: CASRQGSGYTF. Full variable domain (outside the CDR3, taken from reference TRBV19 and TRBJ1-2): DGGITQSPKYLFRKEGQNVTLSCEQNLNHDAMYWYRQDPGQGLRLIYYSQIVNDFQKGDIAEGYSVSREKKESFPLTVTSAQKNPTAFYLCASRQGSGYTFGSGTRLTVV.

The V and J genes are TRBV7-3 and TRBJ2-5; D possibly corresponds to TRBD2 (5 bases). Germline values: CDR1 SGHTA, CDR2 FQGTGA. The CDR3 contains 14 residues. The V end lost 4 bases, the J end lost 5 bases, and 14 bases lay between the germline ends. The CDR3 loop reads CASSSGLARETQYF. The CDR3 nucleotides are TGTGCCAGCAGCTCCGGACTGGCCCGGGAGACCCAGTACTTC.